Ten or more counts support the clone carrying this T cell receptor beta chain. This specimen belongs to a study of blood T cells in healthy people across ages. Combining a sample-barcoded 5' primer with a J-beta primer mix, a second PCR ran for roughly 6 to 12 cycles. Via MiXCR, TCRdb re-called the 5' RACE reads, giving one row per CDR3 protein. The data contain roughly 700,000 distinct CDR3 sequences, about 30% of them singletons. CDR1 and CDR2 (germline): LNHDA, SQIVND (reference sequence). The CDR3 has 13 residues. V was trimmed by 6 bases and J by 5 bases, leaving 11 bases between them. V and J are TRBV19 and TRBJ1-5; TRBD1 might be the D (6 bases). The sequence came from a woman older than 75 in good health. The sequenced sample was blood. CDR3 loop: CASSNRDYQPQHF. For the CDR3, the DNA is TGTGCCAGTAGCAACAGGGATTATCAGCCCCAGCATTTT.